The 32 T cell receptor beta chains below come from one sample, sequenced in a study of beta chain features in type 1 diabetes. Expressed TCRB transcripts got sequenced, as all isolated RNA was reverse transcribed. Sequencing used immunoSEQ multiplex PCR; TCRdb keeps in-frame clones, though not all of them. This sample has under 450,000 clones, with roughly 16% found just once. The sequenced sample consisted of naive CD4+ T cells from blood. The receptors shown here come from a young woman in good health.

The J gene is TRBJ2-7, the V gene TRBV25-1, with TRBD1 matching 8 bases. The CDR3 is made up of 14 amino acids. Germline V gene data show CDR1 as MGHDK and CDR2 as SYGVNS. Trimming at V came to 3 bases and at J to 3 bases, leaving 4 bases not matched to a gene. Here the CDR3 DNA reads TGTGCCAGCAGTGATACAGACAGGGGCTACGAGCAGTACTTC. It specifies CASSDTDRGYEQYF.

This clone was seen only a few times. The V call is TRBV9, the J call TRBJ2-7, with TRBD2 matching 9 bases. CDR3 length: 15 amino acids. V was clipped by 3 bases and J by 3 bases; unmatched bases: 7. Germline values: CDR1 SGDLS, CDR2 YYNGEE. CDR3 residues: CASSGLIAGDYEQYF. The DNA of the CDR3 is TGTGCCAGCAGCGGGCTCATAGCGGGAGACTACGAGCAGTACTTC.

This clone was counted between two and nine times. The chain couples TRBV30 to TRBJ2-3, with TRBD1 identical over 7 bases. The V and J ends lost 3 bases and 4 bases, in that order; junction bases with no gene match: 7. From germline, CDR1 is GTSNPN and CDR2 SVGIG (reference sequence). The length of the CDR3 is 14 residues. The CDR3 nucleotides are TGTGCCTGGAGCCAGGGACAGCCCGCAGATACGCAGTATTTT. It translates to CAWSQGQPADTQYF. Looking up the rest from reference TRBV30 and TRBJ2-3 gives the full variable domain: SQTIHQWPATLVQPVGSPLSLECTVEGTSNPNLYWYRQAAGRGLQLLFYSVGIGQISSEVPQNLSASRPQDRQFILSSKKLLLSDSGFYLCAWSQGQPADTQYFGPGTRLTVL.

This clone was seen only a few times. The chain carries TRBV19 and TRBJ1-2; possibly TRBD1 for D (5 bases). The CDR3 length is 13 residues. Per the germline V gene, CDR1 is LNHDA and CDR2 is SQIVND (reference sequence). V was trimmed by 7 bases and J by 2 bases, leaving 11 bases between them. This CDR3 reads CASKTHRNYGYTF. The CDR3 coding sequence is TGTGCCAGTAAGACCCACAGGAACTATGGCTACACCTTC.

This clone was seen only a few times. This sequence joins TRBV9 and TRBJ2-7; TRBD1 is a possible D gene (5 bases). The V end lost 1 base, the J end lost 0 bases, and 11 bases lay between the germline ends. The CDR3 length is 15 residues. The germline V gene encodes CDR1 SGDLS and CDR2 YYNGEE. The CDR3 protein is CASSVHGQNSYEQYF. In DNA form, the CDR3 reads TGTGCCAGCAGCGTACATGGACAAAACTCCTACGAGCAGTACTTC.

The rearrangement joins TRBV10-2 to TRBJ2-1, with 7 bases matching TRBD2. J lost 6 bases, V lost 5 bases, and 10 bases had no gene match. Germline V lookup: CDR1 WSHSY, CDR2 SAAADI. The length of the CDR3 is 15 residues. CDR3 in DNA: TGCGCCAGCAGTTACCGTGGGGGGAGGGGCAATGAGCAGTTCTTC. Protein: CASSYRGGRGNEQFF.

V gene TRBV28 combines with J gene TRBJ2-1, with D maybe TRBD1 (6 bases). This CDR3 region has 12 residues. Per the germline V gene, CDR1 is MDHEN and CDR2 is SYDVKM. V lost 5 bases and J 11 bases, leaving 13 bases between the germline ends. The CDR3 sequence is CASSPDRPKQFF. The DNA of the CDR3 is TGTGCCAGCAGTCCAGACAGGCCCAAGCAGTTCTTC.

This chain joins TRBV6-6 and TRBJ1-2; a weak D match, TRBD1 (6 bases). The CDR3 is made up of 15 amino acids. The V gene's germline CDR1 is MNHNY and CDR2 SVGAGI (reference sequence). Trimming cost V 2 bases and J 3 bases, with 13 bases left between them. As DNA, the CDR3 is TGTGCCAGCAGTTACCCGCAACAGGGTGACTATGGCTACACCTTC. This encodes CASSYPQQGDYGYTF.

The rearrangement uses TRBV20-1 and TRBJ2-1, with TRBD2 identical over 9 bases. Losses at the gene ends were 5 bases for V and 15 bases for J; bases not matched to a gene: 5. CDR3 length equals 10 residues. Germline loops: CDR1 DFQATT, CDR2 SNEGSKA (reference sequence). For the CDR3, the DNA is TGCAGTGCTTCGAGCGGGAGGATGTTCTTC. Translation gives CSASSGRMFF.

The rearrangement joins TRBV4-3 to TRBJ1-5; no definite D call. Germline CDR1 and CDR2: LGHNA and YSLEER. The CDR3 extends over 11 amino acids. V shed 2 bases and J shed 7 bases, with 3 bases lying between them. CDR3 sequence (DNA): TGCGCCAGCAGCCAACAGCAGCCCCAGCATTTT. This codes for CASSQQQPQHF.

The sample holds a few counts of this clone. The CDR3 DNA reads TGCAGCGGAGGACTAGCATTGCAAGAGACCCAGTACTTC. Protein: CSGGLALQETQYF. The gene calls are TRBV29-1 and TRBJ2-5; TRBD2 aligns across 8 bases. This CDR3 is 13 amino acids long. V shed 7 bases and J 2 bases; nucleotides not matched to a gene: 6. Germline loops: CDR1 SQVTM, CDR2 ANQGSEA.

This chain links TRBV6-5 with TRBJ2-1; the D gene is possibly TRBD1 (5 bases). The V and J ends lost 6 bases and 8 bases respectively, with 14 bases between them. CDR3 length: 13 residues. Germline CDR1 MNHEY, CDR2 SVGAGI. The CDR3 DNA sequence: TGTGCCAGCAGATTGGACAATATCGATGAGCAGTTCTTC. Translation: CASRLDNIDEQFF.

CDR3 residues: CASSVRAYNEQFF. The CDR3 region has the DNA TGTGCCAGCAGTGTTCGAGCTTACAATGAGCAGTTCTTC. The V and J genes are TRBV6-4 and TRBJ2-1; unclear D gene. Germline V gene sequence: CDR1 MRHNA, CDR2 SNTAGT. Deletions cut 4 bases from V and 4 bases from J, with 8 bases between. The CDR3 sequence is 13 residues long.

This rearrangement joins TRBV6-6 to TRBJ2-7; 10 bases line up with TRBD1. The V gene end was trimmed by 8 bases and the J gene end by 7 bases; junction bases not matched to a gene: 8. The germline gives CDR1 MNHNY, CDR2 SVGAGI (reference sequence). CDR3 size: 13 residues. The CDR3: CASQGQGIREQYF. CDR3 DNA sequence: TGTGCCAGCCAGGGACAGGGGATTAGGGAGCAGTACTTC.

CDR3 loop: CSATISYEQYF. The CDR3 bases are TGCAGTGCTACAATTTCCTACGAGCAGTACTTC. This chain uses TRBV20-1 with TRBJ2-7; D gene ambiguous. The CDR3 is 11 residues long. Trimming pared 4 bases from V and 1 base from J, leaving 5 bases between. CDR1 and CDR2 from the germline V gene are DFQATT and SNEGSKA (reference sequence).

The chain combines TRBV30 with TRBJ2-3; TRBD2 matches 9 bases. The V gene end was trimmed by 4 bases and the J gene end by 3 bases; junction bases not matched to a gene: 5. This CDR3 region has 14 residues. CDR1 and CDR2 from the germline V gene are GTSNPN and SVGIG (reference sequence). CDR3 bases: TGTGCCTGGACGGGTAGCGGGAGAACAGATACGCAGTATTTT. Encoded protein: CAWTGSGRTDTQYF.

This clone has just a few counts. This chain joins TRBV11-2 and TRBJ2-5; D is perhaps TRBD1 (6 bases). CDR1 is SGHAT and CDR2 is FQNNGV in the germline V gene. The CDR3 consists of 15 residues. V gave up 5 bases and J gave up 5 bases, with 18 bases separating them. This CDR3 reads CASSPGGSPSETQYF. As DNA, the CDR3 is TGTGCCAGCAGCCCTGGGGGCAGTCCCTCGGAGACCCAGTACTTC.

This clone was counted a few times. The chain uses TRBV5-4 and TRBJ2-2, with 13 bases fitting TRBD2. The germline V gene has CDR1 SGHNT and CDR2 YYREEE (reference sequence). The CDR3 length is 16 residues. The junction had 1 base not matched to a gene; V was cut back by 2 bases and J by 3 bases. The CDR3 loop is CASSFGLAGDTGELFF. CDR3 bases: TGTGCCAGCAGCTTTGGACTAGCGGGAGACACCGGGGAGCTGTTTTTT.

There are a few counts of this clone. The J gene is TRBJ1-1, the V gene TRBV29-1; 8 bases align to TRBD1. The trim removed 7 bases at V and 8 bases at J, leaving 9 bases unmatched. In germline, CDR1 is SQVTM, CDR2 ANQGSEA. The CDR3 sequence is 12 residues long. CDR3 protein: CSGAGQGREAFF. The CDR3 DNA reads as TGCAGCGGGGCTGGACAGGGACGGGAAGCTTTCTTT.

The gene calls are TRBV19 and TRBJ2-1; TRBD2 is a possible D gene (5 bases). The CDR3 spans 13 residues. Looked up from germline, CDR1 is LNHDA and CDR2 is SQIVND (reference sequence). V was shortened by 1 base and J by 7 bases, with 8 bases between the two germline ends. CDR3 sequence reads: CASSIGRGNEQFF. CDR3 bases: TGTGCCAGTAGTATAGGGCGCGGGAATGAGCAGTTCTTC.

This clone was observed a few times. J is TRBJ1-2 and V is TRBV29-1; a possible D gene is TRBD1 (6 bases). V gave up 3 bases and J gave up 3 bases, with 26 bases separating them. Germline CDR1 reads SQVTM; CDR2 reads ANQGSEA. The CDR3 contains 18 residues. This CDR3 is CSVELPGHSGLWDYGYTF. CDR3 bases: TGCAGCGTTGAGCTCCCGGGACACTCGGGCCTGTGGGACTATGGCTACACCTTC.

V gene TRBV7-3 combines with J gene TRBJ2-1, with 13 bases lining up with TRBD2. This CDR3 comprises 15 residues. Germline CDR1 and CDR2: SGHTA and FQGTGA. V shed 2 bases and J 7 bases; nucleotides not matched to a gene: 2. CDR3 loop: CASSLWTSGSNEQFF. The CDR3 region has the DNA TGTGCCAGCAGCTTATGGACTAGCGGGAGTAATGAGCAGTTCTTC.

The chain recombines TRBV12-5 with TRBJ2-7; 9 positions match TRBD1. The CDR3 runs 15 residues. Germline V gene sequence: CDR1 LGHNT, CDR2 FRNRAP. V lost 7 bases to trimming and J lost 2 bases; unmatched junction nucleotides: 9. CDR3 coding DNA: TGTGCTAGTGCCCCGACAGGGGGTCTGGCCTACGAGCAGTACTTC. Protein: CASAPTGGLAYEQYF.

This clone came up a few times. The chain is built from TRBV7-9 and TRBJ1-5; D unresolved. The V gene lost 3 bases and the J gene lost 4 bases, with 7 bases spanning the gap. Germline assignment: CDR1 SEHNR and CDR2 FQNEAQ (reference sequence). The CDR3 length is 13 residues. CDR3 protein: CASSFGLNQPQHF. CDR3 nucleotide sequence: TGTGCCAGCAGCTTCGGTCTTAATCAGCCCCAGCATTTT.

The chain combines TRBV18 with TRBJ1-3, with D perhaps TRBD1 (5 bases). Per germline, CDR1 KGHSH and CDR2 LQKENI. Trimming left V 2 bases short and J 2 bases short, with 10 bases between. The CDR3 runs 15 residues. The CDR3 here is CASSPGAGPGNTIYF. As DNA, the CDR3 is TGTGCCAGCTCACCAGGGGCAGGGCCTGGAAACACCATATATTTT. Full variable domain (outside the CDR3, taken from reference TRBV18 and TRBJ1-3): NAGVMQNPRHLVRRRGQEARLRCSPMKGHSHVYWYRQLPEEGLKFMVYLQKENIIDESGMPKERFSAEFPKEGPSILRIQQVVRGDSAAYFCASSPGAGPGNTIYFGEGSWLTVV.

The V gene is TRBV28, the J gene TRBJ2-1, with D tentatively TRBD2 (6 bases). The V end lost 5 bases, the J end lost 11 bases, and 13 bases lay between the germline ends. Germline CDR1 is MDHEN and CDR2 is SYDVKM. The CDR3 covers 12 residues. This CDR3 reads CASSTGDPKQFF. For the CDR3, the DNA is TGTGCCAGCAGTACGGGGGACCCCAAGCAGTTCTTC.

This clone has just a few counts. The chain recombines TRBV7-9 with TRBJ2-1; D not resolved. Germline V gene lookup returns CDR1 SEHNR and CDR2 FQNEAQ (reference sequence). The V end lost 2 bases, the J end lost 6 bases, and 11 bases lay between the germline ends. The CDR3 has 14 amino acids. CDR3 sequence reads: CASSLSVSSNEQFF. The CDR3 DNA reads TGTGCCAGCAGCTTAAGCGTCTCCAGCAATGAGCAGTTCTTC.

The gene calls are TRBV7-9 and TRBJ2-6; 13 bases line up with TRBD2. The CDR3 loop spans 18 amino acids. Trimming at V came to 3 bases and at J to 0 bases, leaving 2 bases not matched to a gene. The germline CDR1 and CDR2 sequences are SEHNR and FQNEAQ (reference sequence). The CDR3 region is CASSLGLAGPSGANVLTF. In DNA form, the CDR3 reads TGTGCCAGCAGCTTGGGACTAGCGGGGCCCTCTGGGGCCAACGTCCTGACTTTC.

This clone appeared a few times. The rearrangement joins TRBV30 to TRBJ2-1, with 9 bases aligning to TRBD2. Germline CDR1 is GTSNPN and CDR2 is SVGIG (reference sequence). V gave up 1 base and J gave up 8 bases; unmatched junction bases: 12. The CDR3 is 16 amino acids. In DNA, the CDR3 is TGTGCCTGGAGTGATCCCGCTAGCGGGAAGATCTATGAGCAGTTCTTC. It is translated as CAWSDPASGKIYEQFF.

The genes are TRBV5-1 and TRBJ2-7; 11 positions match TRBD2. This CDR3 has 15 amino acids. J gave up 5 bases and V 5 bases, and 9 bases lay outside the gene matches. The germline V gene has CDR1 SGHRS and CDR2 YFSETQ. The CDR3 DNA sequence: TGCGCCAGCAGGTCCGCCCTAGCGGGAGGTAACGAGCAGTACTTC. It encodes CASRSALAGGNEQYF.

CDR3 amino acids: CAWVGAGDLTEAFF. In DNA form, the CDR3 reads TGTGCCTGGGTGGGCGCGGGGGACCTCACTGAAGCTTTCTTT. The rearrangement joins TRBV30 to TRBJ1-1; possibly TRBD1 for D (5 bases). Germline V gene lookup returns CDR1 GTSNPN and CDR2 SVGIG (reference sequence). There are 14 residues in the CDR3. V was pared by 5 bases and J by 4 bases, with 17 bases between.

This chain joins TRBV4-2 and TRBJ2-1; 10 nucleotides agree with TRBD2. Germline V lookup: CDR1 LGHNA, CDR2 YNFKEQ. Unmatched junction bases numbered 5, after V lost 1 base and J lost 5 bases. The CDR3 runs 16 residues. The CDR3 sequence is CASSQAQLAGDNEQFF. The CDR3 nucleotides are TGTGCCAGCAGCCAAGCCCAGCTAGCGGGAGACAATGAGCAGTTCTTC.